These 7 T cell receptor beta chains originate from one sample sequenced in a study of T cell responses to AZD1222 COVID-19 vaccine. Generated by immunoSEQ multiplex PCR, the TCRdb table keeps only in-frame clones and is missing some. The data hold some 150,000 clones, with about nine tenths observed a single time. This specimen was peripheral blood, taken on day 0 of AZD1222 vaccination. The receptor source for this set is an adult in good health.

V is TRBV30 and J is TRBJ2-7; tentative D call: TRBD2 (5 bases). With 3 bases removed from V and 3 bases from J, the gap between germline ends came to 24 bases. Germline V gene sequence: CDR1 GTSNPN, CDR2 SVGIG (reference sequence). The CDR3 sequence is 17 residues long. For the CDR3, the DNA is TGTGCCTGGAGCCCAAAGCCCAGACTATACCCCATCTACGAGCAGTACTTC. The encoded protein is CAWSPKPRLYPIYEQYF.

The rearrangement uses TRBV5-4 and TRBJ1-2; 11 nucleotides align to TRBD1. J gave up 4 bases and V 4 bases, and 6 bases lay outside the gene matches. The CDR3 covers 15 residues. Germline V lookup: CDR1 SGHNT, CDR2 YYREEE (reference sequence). The CDR3, as DNA: TGTGCCAGCAGCGAGGTTGGGACAGGGGGCTATGGCTACACCTTC. Translating gives CASSEVGTGGYGYTF.

The chain has TRBV6-1 and TRBJ1-2, with 7 nucleotides matching TRBD1. In germline, CDR1 is MNHNS, CDR2 SASEGT. This CDR3 region has 17 residues. Germline trimming cut 4 bases from V and 0 bases from J; bases unmatched to any gene: 11. The CDR3 nucleotides are TGTGCCAGCAGTGGGGACAGCACTCTCACCACTAACTATGGCTACACCTTC. Protein: CASSGDSTLTTNYGYTF.

The V gene is TRBV9, the J gene TRBJ2-7; D is unresolved. From germline, CDR1 is SGDLS and CDR2 YYNGEE. This CDR3 has 14 residues. Trimming took off 0 bases at V and 2 bases at J, with 9 bases between the two ends. Here the CDR3 reads CASSVGLEPYEQYF. CDR3 DNA sequence: TGTGCCAGCAGCGTAGGTTTGGAACCCTACGAGCAGTACTTC.

This clone was detected a few times. The gene calls are TRBV5-1 and TRBJ1-1; tentative D call: TRBD1 (5 bases). V was clipped by 4 bases and J by 1 base, with 14 bases between them. Germline V gene sequence: CDR1 SGHRS, CDR2 YFSETQ. The CDR3 spans 15 residues. In DNA, the CDR3 is TGCGCCAGCAGCCCCCCGGGACGGACGAACACTGAAGCTTTCTTT. This translates into CASSPPGRTNTEAFF.

This clone was seen only once. The chain has TRBV28 and TRBJ1-2, with TRBD1 matching 7 bases. V lost 10 bases and J lost 8; bases outside the gene matches: 16. Germline loops: CDR1 MDHEN, CDR2 SYDVKM. The CDR3 length is 14 residues. The DNA for the CDR3 is TGTGCCACAGCAGGGGGGGGCAGATCCGGAGGCTACACCTTC. The encoded protein is CATAGGGRSGGYTF.

The J gene is TRBJ1-6, the V gene TRBV3-1 (or the pseudogene TRBV3-2); D perhaps matches TRBD1 (6 bases). CDR1 and CDR2 (germline): LGHDT, YNNKEL (reference sequence). CDR3 length equals 13 residues. The ends were cut back, 3 bases at V and 10 bases at J, with 10 bases in the middle. CDR3 region: CASSQGAKSPLHF. CDR3 DNA: TGTGCCAGCAGCCAGGGGGCGAAATCACCCCTCCACTTT.